This entry lists 15 T cell receptor beta chains sequenced from one sample in a study of blood T cell repertoires in COVID-19. Generated by immunoSEQ multiplex PCR, the TCRdb table keeps only in-frame clones and is missing some. This sample has about 330,000 clones, with about 83% found just once. Input material: peripheral blood. These receptors came from a woman aged 50 to 60 with acute or convalescent COVID-19.

The chain joins TRBV9 to TRBJ1-4, with no clear D. V lost 4 bases, J lost 4 bases, and 11 bases lay in between. The CDR3 has 14 amino acids. Germline values: CDR1 SGDLS, CDR2 YYNGEE. Here the CDR3 DNA reads TGTGCCAGCAGCCTCCCTGGAGGTAATGAAAAACTGTTTTTT. Protein sequence: CASSLPGGNEKLFF.

V usage is TRBV5-4 and J usage is TRBJ1-1; D possibly corresponds to TRBD1 (6 bases). V was shortened by 0 bases and J by 4 bases, with 13 bases between the two germline ends. Germline V gene data show CDR1 as SGHNT and CDR2 as YYREEE (reference sequence). This CDR3 contains 15 residues. CDR3 sequence: CASSLEGGATTEAFF. The CDR3 nucleotides are TGTGCCAGCAGCTTGGAGGGGGGGGCGACCACTGAAGCTTTCTTT.

J is TRBJ2-7 and V is TRBV24-1; D is possibly TRBD2 (5 bases). The CDR3 is 9 residues long. Germline V gives CDR1 KGHDR, CDR2 SFDVKD. V gave up 9 bases and J gave up 7 bases, with 6 bases separating them. The CDR3 coding sequence is TGTGCCACCGAGCGGGAGCAGTACTTC. It codes for CATEREQYF.

The chain joins TRBV2 to TRBJ2-3; D may be TRBD2 (5 bases). The CDR3 is 14 amino acids. V lost 7 bases to trimming and J lost 0 bases, with 11 bases between them. The germline V gene has CDR1 SNHLY and CDR2 FYNNEI. The CDR3 loop reads CASKEAASTDTQYF. CDR3 coding DNA: TGTGCCAGCAAGGAGGCCGCTAGCACAGATACGCAGTATTTT.

Only one count was recorded for this clone. This chain links TRBV6-5 with TRBJ1-2; 9 bases agree with TRBD1. The CDR3 consists of 16 residues. Germline V gene lookup returns CDR1 MNHEY and CDR2 SVGAGI. The trim removed 4 bases at V and 3 bases at J, leaving 9 bases unmatched. This CDR3 reads CASSSPGQGRDYGYTF. CDR3 sequence (DNA): TGTGCCAGCAGTTCACCGGGACAGGGACGAGACTATGGCTACACCTTC.

The chain has TRBV6-5 and TRBJ2-5; 8 nucleotides agree with TRBD2. CDR3 size: 13 residues. V lost 8 bases to trimming and J lost 5 bases; unmatched junction nucleotides: 7. The germline V gene encodes CDR1 MNHEY and CDR2 SVGAGI. The CDR3 region is CASRPAGVETQYF. The CDR3 DNA reads as TGTGCCAGCCGGCCAGCGGGAGTGGAGACCCAGTACTTC.

This clone was detected a few times. The chain is built from TRBV7-9 and TRBJ2-2, with 7 bases matching TRBD2. V trimming: 5 bases; J trimming: 7 bases; junction bases outside the gene matches: 10. This CDR3 region has 15 residues. CDR1 is SEHNR and CDR2 is FQNEAQ in the germline V gene (reference sequence). The CDR3 DNA sequence: TGTGCCAGCAGCCCCCAGACTAGCCTGGACGGGGAGCTGTTTTTT. Translating it yields CASSPQTSLDGELFF.

The CDR3 DNA follows: TGCGCCAGCAGCATTGGACAGTCGATCTATGGCTACACCTTC. This encodes CASSIGQSIYGYTF. This chain connects TRBV5-1 to TRBJ1-2, with D tentatively TRBD1 (6 bases). Germline V gene data show CDR1 as SGHRS and CDR2 as YFSETQ. The length of the CDR3 is 14 residues. V lost 4 bases, J lost 4 bases, and 14 bases lay in between.

V gene TRBV7-7 combines with J gene TRBJ2-2, with TRBD2 identical over 8 bases. Trimming at V came to 1 base and at J to 5 bases, leaving 9 bases not matched to a gene. Germline CDR1 SSHAT, CDR2 FNYEAQ (reference sequence). This CDR3 region has 17 residues. The CDR3 region has the DNA TGTGCCAGCAGCTTAGGGCTCGGGGGGGCCAGGACCGGGGAGCTGTTTTTT. It translates to CASSLGLGGARTGELFF.

The chain links TRBV12-3 or TRBV12-4 to TRBJ2-5; possible D gene TRBD1, 5 bases. This CDR3 has 13 amino acids. V shed 1 base and J shed 5 bases, with 8 bases lying between them. The CDR3 coding sequence is TGTGCCAGCAGTTTAGTGAAGGGGGAGACCCAGTACTTC. Translating it yields CASSLVKGETQYF.

The gene calls are TRBV5-1 and TRBJ1-6; D gene ambiguous. The CDR3 is 14 amino acids. Germline V gives CDR1 SGHRS, CDR2 YFSETQ. V was trimmed by 8 bases and J by 9 bases, leaving 18 bases between them. The CDR3 DNA reads TGCGCCAGTTCGAGGCCCGAAGCAAGTTCACCCCTCCACTTT. It yields the protein CASSRPEASSPLHF. Variable domain in full (rest from reference TRBV5-1 and TRBJ1-6): KAGVTQTPRYLIKTRGQQVTLSCSPISGHRSVSWYQQTPGQGLQFLFEYFSETQRNKGNFPGRFSGRQFSNSRSEMNVSTLELGDSALYLCASSRPEASSPLHFGNGTRLTVT.

V gene TRBV4-3 combines with J gene TRBJ1-2; TRBD1 matches at 7 bases. J lost 10 bases, V lost 2 bases, and 4 bases had no gene match. The germline V gene encodes CDR1 LGHNA and CDR2 YSLEER. The CDR3 sequence is 12 residues long. The CDR3 coding sequence is TGCGCCAGCAGCCAATATCAGGGGGACTACACCTTC. Translating gives CASSQYQGDYTF.

The chain is built from TRBV19 and TRBJ1-1; 7 bases are shared with TRBD1. The ends lost 6 bases at V and 5 bases at J; junction bases unmatched: 15. The CDR3 consists of 16 residues. The germline V gene has CDR1 LNHDA and CDR2 SQIVND (reference sequence). CDR3: CASRGKGARVWTEAFF. In DNA form, the CDR3 reads TGTGCCAGTAGGGGAAAGGGGGCGCGAGTTTGGACTGAAGCTTTCTTT. The full variable domain, with the rest looked up from reference TRBV19 and TRBJ1-1, is DGGITQSPKYLFRKEGQNVTLSCEQNLNHDAMYWYRQDPGQGLRLIYYSQIVNDFQKGDIAEGYSVSREKKESFPLTVTSAQKNPTAFYLCASRGKGARVWTEAFFGQGTRLTVV.

The rearrangement uses TRBV5-1 and TRBJ2-3; possible D gene TRBD1, 5 bases. Between the trimmed V and J ends, which lost 3 bases and 0 bases, there was a span of 5 bases. Germline CDR1 reads SGHRS; CDR2 reads YFSETQ. CDR3 size: 13 residues. The CDR3: CASSSGSTDTQYF. In DNA, the CDR3 is TGCGCCAGCAGCTCAGGGAGCACAGATACGCAGTATTTT.

The rearrangement links TRBV5-1 to TRBJ1-2; D may be TRBD1 (6 bases). Trimming shortened V by 2 bases and J by 8 bases, and 13 bases separated the two germline ends. Germline CDR1 reads SGHRS; CDR2 reads YFSETQ. This CDR3 contains 13 residues. The DNA of the CDR3 is TGCGCCAGCAGCTTTGGTCAGGGACAAGGCTACACCTTC. This codes for CASSFGQGQGYTF.